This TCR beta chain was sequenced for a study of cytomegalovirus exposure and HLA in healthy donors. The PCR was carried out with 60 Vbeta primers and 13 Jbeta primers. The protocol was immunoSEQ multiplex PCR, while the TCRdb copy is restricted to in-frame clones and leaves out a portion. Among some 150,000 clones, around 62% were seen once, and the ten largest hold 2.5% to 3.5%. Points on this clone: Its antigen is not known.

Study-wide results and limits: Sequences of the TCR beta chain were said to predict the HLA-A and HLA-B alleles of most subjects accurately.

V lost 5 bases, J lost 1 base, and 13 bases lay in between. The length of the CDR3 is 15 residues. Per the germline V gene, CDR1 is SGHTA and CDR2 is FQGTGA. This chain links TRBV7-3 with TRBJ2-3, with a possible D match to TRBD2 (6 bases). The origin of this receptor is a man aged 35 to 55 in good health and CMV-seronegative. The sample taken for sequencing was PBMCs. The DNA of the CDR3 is TGTGCCAGCAGCAACCCCACGGGGGGCACAGATACGCAGTATTTT. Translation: CASSNPTGGTDTQYF.